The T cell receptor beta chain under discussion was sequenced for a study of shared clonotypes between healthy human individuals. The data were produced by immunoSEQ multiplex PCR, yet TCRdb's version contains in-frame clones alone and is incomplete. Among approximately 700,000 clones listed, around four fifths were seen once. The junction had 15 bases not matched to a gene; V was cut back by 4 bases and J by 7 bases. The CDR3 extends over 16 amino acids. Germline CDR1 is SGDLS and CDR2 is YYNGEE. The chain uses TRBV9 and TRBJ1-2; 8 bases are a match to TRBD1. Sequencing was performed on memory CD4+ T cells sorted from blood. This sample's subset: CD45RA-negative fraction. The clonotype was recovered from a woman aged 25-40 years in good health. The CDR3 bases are TGTGCCAGCAGCCCATCCCCTGGGACAGGCGGTGGTGGCTACACCTTC. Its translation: CASSPSPGTGGGGYTF.